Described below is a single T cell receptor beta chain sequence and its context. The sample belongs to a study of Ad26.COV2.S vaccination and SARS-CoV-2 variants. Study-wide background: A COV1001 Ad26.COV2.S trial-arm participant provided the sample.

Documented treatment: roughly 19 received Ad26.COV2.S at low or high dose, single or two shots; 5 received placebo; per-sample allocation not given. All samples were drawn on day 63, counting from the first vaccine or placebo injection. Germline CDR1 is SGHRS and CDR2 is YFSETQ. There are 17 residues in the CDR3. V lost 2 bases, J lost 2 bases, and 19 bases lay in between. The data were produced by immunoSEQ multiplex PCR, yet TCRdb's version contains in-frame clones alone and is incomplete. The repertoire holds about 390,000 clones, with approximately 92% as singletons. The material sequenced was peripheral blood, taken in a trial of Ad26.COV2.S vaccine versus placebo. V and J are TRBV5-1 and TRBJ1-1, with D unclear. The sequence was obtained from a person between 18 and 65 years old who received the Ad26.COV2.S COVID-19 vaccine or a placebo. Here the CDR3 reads CASSFFLLGSENTEAFF. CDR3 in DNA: TGCGCCAGCAGCTTCTTCCTTCTCGGGTCAGAAAACACTGAAGCTTTCTTT.